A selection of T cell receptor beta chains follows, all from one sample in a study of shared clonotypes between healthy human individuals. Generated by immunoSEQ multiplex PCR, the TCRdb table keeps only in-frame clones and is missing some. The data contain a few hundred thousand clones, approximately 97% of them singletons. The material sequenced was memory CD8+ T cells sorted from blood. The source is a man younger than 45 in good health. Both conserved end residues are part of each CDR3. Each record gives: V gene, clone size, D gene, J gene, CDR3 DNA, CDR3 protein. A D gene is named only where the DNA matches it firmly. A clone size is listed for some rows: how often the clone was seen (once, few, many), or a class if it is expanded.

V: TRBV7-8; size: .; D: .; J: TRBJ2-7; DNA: TGTGCCAGCATCCCCACCAGGGCGGGTCCTAACGAGCAGTACTTC; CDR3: CASIPTRAGPNEQYF
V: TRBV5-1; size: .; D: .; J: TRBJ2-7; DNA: TGCGCCAGCAGCGACCTCTACGAGCAGTACTTC; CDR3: CASSDLYEQYF
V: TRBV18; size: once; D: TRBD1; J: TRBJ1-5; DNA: TGTGCCAGCTCGGAAAGACAGGGCCGGCAGCCCCAGCATTTT; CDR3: CASSERQGRQPQHF
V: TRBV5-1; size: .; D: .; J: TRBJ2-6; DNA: TGCGCCAGCAGCCCCGGTTTGATCCCTGGGGCCAACGTCCTGACTTTC; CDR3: CASSPGLIPGANVLTF
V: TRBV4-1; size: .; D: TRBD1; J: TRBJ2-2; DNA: TGCGCCAGCAGCCTGACAGGGCCGAACACCGGGGAGCTGTTTTTT; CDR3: CASSLTGPNTGELFF
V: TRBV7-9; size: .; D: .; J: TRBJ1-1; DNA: TGTGCCAGCAGCTGGGACCTAAACACTGAAGCTTTCTTT; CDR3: CASSWDLNTEAFF
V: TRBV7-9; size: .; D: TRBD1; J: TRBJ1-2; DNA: TGTGCCAGCAGCTTGGGCAGGGGGAATGGCTACACCTTC; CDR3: CASSLGRGNGYTF
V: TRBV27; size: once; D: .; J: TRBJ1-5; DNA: TGTGCCAGCAGTCTTTGGGGGAATCAGCCCCAGCATTTT; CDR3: CASSLWGNQPQHF
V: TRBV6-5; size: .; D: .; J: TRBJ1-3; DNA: TGTGCCAGCCGAGATAGAAACACCATATATTTT; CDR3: CASRDRNTIYF
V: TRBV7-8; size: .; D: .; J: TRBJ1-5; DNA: TGTGCCAGCAGCTTGGAGTTTAATCAGCCCCAGCATTTT; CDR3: CASSLEFNQPQHF
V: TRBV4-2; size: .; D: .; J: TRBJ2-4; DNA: TGTGCCAGCAGCCAAGAGTATAGCGTCAAAAACATTCAGTACTTC; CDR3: CASSQEYSVKNIQYF
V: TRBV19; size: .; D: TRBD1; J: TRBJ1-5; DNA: TGTGCCAGTAGAAGTAGTAGGACGGGGACAGGGAAACTCAATCAGCCCCAGCATTTT; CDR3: CASRSSRTGTGKLNQPQHF
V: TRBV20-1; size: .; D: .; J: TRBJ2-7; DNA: TGCAGTATGAGTTCCAGCTACGAGCAGTACTTC; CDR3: CSMSSSYEQYF
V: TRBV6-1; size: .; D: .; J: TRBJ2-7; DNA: TGTGCCAGCAGTGAGAGGGGGGGAGAGCAGTACTTC; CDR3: CASSERGGEQYF
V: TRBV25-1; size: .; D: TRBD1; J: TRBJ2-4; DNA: TGTGCCAGCAGCCAAGGACAGGGGAAAAACATTCAGTACTTC; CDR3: CASSQGQGKNIQYF
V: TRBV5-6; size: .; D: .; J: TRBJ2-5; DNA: TGTGCCAGCAGCTTGGGGGCGGGACAAGAGACCCAGTACTTC; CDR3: CASSLGAGQETQYF
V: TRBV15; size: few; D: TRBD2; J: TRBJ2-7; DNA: TGTGCCACCAGCAGGTCCGGGACTAGCGGGAAGACCTACGAGCAGTACTTC; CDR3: CATSRSGTSGKTYEQYF